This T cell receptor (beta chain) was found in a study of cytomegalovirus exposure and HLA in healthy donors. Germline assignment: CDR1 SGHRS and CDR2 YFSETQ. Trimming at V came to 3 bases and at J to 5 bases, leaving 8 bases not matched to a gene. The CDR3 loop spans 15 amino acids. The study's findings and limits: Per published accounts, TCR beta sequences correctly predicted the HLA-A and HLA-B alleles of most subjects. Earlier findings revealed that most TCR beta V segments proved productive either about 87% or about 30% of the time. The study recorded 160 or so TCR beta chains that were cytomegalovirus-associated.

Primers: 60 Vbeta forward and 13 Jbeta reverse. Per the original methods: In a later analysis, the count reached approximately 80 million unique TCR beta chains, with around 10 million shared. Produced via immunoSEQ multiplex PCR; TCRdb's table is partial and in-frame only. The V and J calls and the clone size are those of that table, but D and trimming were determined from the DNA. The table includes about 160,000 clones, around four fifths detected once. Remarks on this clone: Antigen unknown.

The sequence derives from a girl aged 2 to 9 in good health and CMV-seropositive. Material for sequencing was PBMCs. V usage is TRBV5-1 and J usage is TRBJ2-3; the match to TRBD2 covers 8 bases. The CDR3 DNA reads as TGCGCCAGCAGCTCCATTACTAGCGGAGGAGATACGCAGTATTTT. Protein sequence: CASSSITSGGDTQYF.